Shown below are 10 T cell receptor beta chains from a single sample sequenced in a study of T cell repertoires in cytomegalovirus infection. For these receptors, no antigen is known. Using its own MiXCR run on the reads, TCRdb lists one record per CDR3 protein. Among 200,000 to 250,000 distinct CDR3 sequences listed, about 38% were seen once. This material consisted of CD8+ T cells from cultured PBMCs, taken from culture after CMV antigen stimulation. These receptors were collected from a human donor in good health (CMV status not recorded). Some clones in this sample may be carry-over from other donors' samples.

The chain carries TRBV6-1 and TRBJ2-7; 7 nucleotides agree with TRBD1. The ends lost 5 bases at V and 3 bases at J; junction bases unmatched: 4. This CDR3 region has 13 residues. CDR1 and CDR2 (germline): MNHNS, SASEGT. The CDR3 DNA reads TGTGCCAGCAGTTTCGGGACAGACTACGAGCAGTACTTC. It yields the protein CASSFGTDYEQYF.

The rearrangement uses TRBV6-5 and TRBJ2-2; D unclear. The V and J ends lost 0 bases and 1 base respectively, with 3 bases between them. This CDR3 comprises 14 residues. Germline-derived CDR1 and CDR2 are MNHEY and SVGAGI. The CDR3 is CASSYSQNTGELFF. CDR3 bases: TGTGCCAGCAGTTACTCCCAGAACACCGGGGAGCTGTTTTTT.

This chain joins TRBV19 and TRBJ2-4; D is unresolved. The CDR3 sequence is 14 residues long. Trimming shortened V by 3 bases and J by 1 base, and 7 bases separated the two germline ends. Germline V gives CDR1 LNHDA, CDR2 SQIVND (reference sequence). The CDR3 region has the DNA TGTGCCAGTAGTATTGGTCGGGCCAAAAACATTCAGTACTTC. Protein product: CASSIGRAKNIQYF.

CDR3 nucleotide sequence: TGTGCCAGCAGTTTATCTCTAGCTGGGAATGAAAAACTGTTTTTT. It is translated as CASSLSLAGNEKLFF. The J gene is TRBJ1-4, the V gene TRBV28; D ambiguous. Germline V gene data show CDR1 as MDHEN and CDR2 as SYDVKM. V was trimmed by 1 base and J by 5 bases, leaving 11 bases between them. The CDR3 is made up of 15 amino acids.

This clonotype was picked up a small number of times. The CDR3 bases are TGTGCCAGTAGTATAGGCGGCGGGAGCCCCTACAATGAGCAGTTCTTC. As protein: CASSIGGGSPYNEQFF. The chain couples TRBV19 to TRBJ2-1, with TRBD2 matching 7 bases. The CDR3 has 16 residues. J gave up 2 bases and V 1 base, and 5 bases lay outside the gene matches. CDR1 and CDR2 from the germline V gene are LNHDA and SQIVND (reference sequence).

The chain is built from TRBV7-4 and TRBJ2-1; D unresolved. V was clipped by 6 bases and J by 0 bases, with 9 bases between them. Per the germline V gene, CDR1 is SGHVT and CDR2 is SQSDAQ. The CDR3 runs to 14 residues. CDR3 sequence: CASSQASSYNEQFF. The CDR3 DNA sequence: TGTGCCAGCAGTCAAGCAAGCTCCTACAATGAGCAGTTCTTC.

A single count supports this clonotype. CDR3 sequence (DNA): TGTGCCAGTAGGACGATGGGGCCCAGCCCGCGCAATCAGCCCCAGCATTTT. Its protein product is CASRTMGPSPRNQPQHF. The J gene is TRBJ1-5, the V gene TRBV19; a weak D match, TRBD1 (5 bases). V was shortened by 6 bases and J by 2 bases, with 20 bases between the two germline ends. CDR1 LNHDA and CDR2 SQIVND come from the germline V gene (reference sequence). The CDR3 spans 17 residues. Complete variable domain (other parts from reference TRBV19 and TRBJ1-5): DGGITQSPKYLFRKEGQNVTLSCEQNLNHDAMYWYRQDPGQGLRLIYYSQIVNDFQKGDIAEGYSVSREKKESFPLTVTSAQKNPTAFYLCASRTMGPSPRNQPQHFGDGTRLSIL.

The chain carries TRBV27 and TRBJ2-7, with 7 bases matching TRBD2. Per the germline V gene, CDR1 is MNHEY and CDR2 is SMNVEV (reference sequence). This CDR3 comprises 16 residues. The V and J ends lost 5 bases and 4 bases, in that order; junction bases with no gene match: 14. This CDR3 reads CASSTWLRTSRYEQYF. CDR3 bases: TGTGCCAGCAGTACTTGGCTTCGGACTAGTCGGTACGAGCAGTACTTC.

The rearrangement uses TRBV12-3 or TRBV12-4 and TRBJ2-2; TRBD1 matches 7 bases. V shed 4 bases, J shed 1 base, and the junction held 6 bases outside the gene matches. The CDR3 covers 16 residues. The CDR3 region is CASSSLTGRNTGELFF. In DNA form, the CDR3 reads TGTGCCAGCAGTTCGCTGACAGGGAGGAACACCGGGGAGCTGTTTTTT.

This chain joins TRBV19 and TRBJ1-1; D not certain. V was trimmed by 5 bases and J by 0 bases, leaving 7 bases between them. This CDR3 is 13 amino acids long. Germline CDR1 and CDR2: LNHDA and SQIVND (reference sequence). As DNA, the CDR3 is TGTGCCAGTAGTGTGGCCCTGAACACTGAAGCTTTCTTT. It specifies CASSVALNTEAFF.